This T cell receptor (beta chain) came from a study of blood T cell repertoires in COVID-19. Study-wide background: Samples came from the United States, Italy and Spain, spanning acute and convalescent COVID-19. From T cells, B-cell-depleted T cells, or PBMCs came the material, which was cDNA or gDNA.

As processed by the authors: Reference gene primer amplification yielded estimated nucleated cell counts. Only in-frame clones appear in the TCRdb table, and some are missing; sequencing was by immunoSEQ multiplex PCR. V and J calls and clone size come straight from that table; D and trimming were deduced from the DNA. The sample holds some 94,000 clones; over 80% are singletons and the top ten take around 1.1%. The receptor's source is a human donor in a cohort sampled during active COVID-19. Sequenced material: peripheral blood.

CDR3 in DNA: TGTGCCAGCATTCTTTCTGGGACTTCCGAGCAGTACTTC. Residues: CASILSGTSEQYF. This chain connects TRBV28 to TRBJ2-7; a weak D match, TRBD2 (6 bases). This CDR3 is built from 13 residues. Germline assignment: CDR1 MDHEN and CDR2 SYDVKM. V lost 7 bases, J lost 6 bases, and 16 bases lay in between.